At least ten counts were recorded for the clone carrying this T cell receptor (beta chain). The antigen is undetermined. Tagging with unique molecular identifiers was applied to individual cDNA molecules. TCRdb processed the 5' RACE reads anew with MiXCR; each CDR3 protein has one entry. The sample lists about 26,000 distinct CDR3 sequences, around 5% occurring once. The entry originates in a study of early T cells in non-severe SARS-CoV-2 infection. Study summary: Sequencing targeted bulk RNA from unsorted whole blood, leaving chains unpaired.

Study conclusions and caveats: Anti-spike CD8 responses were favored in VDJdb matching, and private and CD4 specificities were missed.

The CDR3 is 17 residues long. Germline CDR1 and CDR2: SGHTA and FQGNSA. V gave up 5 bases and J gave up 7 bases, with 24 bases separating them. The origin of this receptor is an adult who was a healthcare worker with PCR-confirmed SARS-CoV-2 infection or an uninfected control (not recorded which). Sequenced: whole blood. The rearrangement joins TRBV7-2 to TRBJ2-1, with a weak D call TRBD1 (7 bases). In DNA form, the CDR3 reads TGTGCCAGCAGCCCAGCTAGGGGGCGACTAGGGGAGAATGAGCAGTTCTTC. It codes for CASSPARGRLGENEQFF.